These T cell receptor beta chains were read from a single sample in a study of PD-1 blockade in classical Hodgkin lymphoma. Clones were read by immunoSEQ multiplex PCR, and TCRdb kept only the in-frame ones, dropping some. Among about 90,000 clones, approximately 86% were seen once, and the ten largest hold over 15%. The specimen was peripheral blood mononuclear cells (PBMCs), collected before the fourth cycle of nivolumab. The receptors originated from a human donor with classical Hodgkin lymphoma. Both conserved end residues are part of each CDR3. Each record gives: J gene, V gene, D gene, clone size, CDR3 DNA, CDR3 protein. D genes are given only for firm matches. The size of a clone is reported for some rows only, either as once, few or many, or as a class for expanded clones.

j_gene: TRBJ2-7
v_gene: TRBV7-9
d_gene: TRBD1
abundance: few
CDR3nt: TGTGCCAGCAGCTTCGACAGGGCCCACGAGCAGTACTTC
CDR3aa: CASSFDRAHEQYF

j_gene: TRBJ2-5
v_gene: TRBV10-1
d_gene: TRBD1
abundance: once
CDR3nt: TGCGCCAGCAGCGACCCGGGACAGGGGGCTTTTGGGGAGACCCAGTACTTC
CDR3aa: CASSDPGQGAFGETQYF

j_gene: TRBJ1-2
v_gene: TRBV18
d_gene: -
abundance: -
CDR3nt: TGTGCCAGCTCACCCTCCGGGGGACACTATGGCTACACCTTC
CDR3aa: CASSPSGGHYGYTF

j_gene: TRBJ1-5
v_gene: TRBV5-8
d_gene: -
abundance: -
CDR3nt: TGTGCCAGCAGCCCAGCGGGACTCTCCAATCAGCCCCAGCATTTT
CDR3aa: CASSPAGLSNQPQHF

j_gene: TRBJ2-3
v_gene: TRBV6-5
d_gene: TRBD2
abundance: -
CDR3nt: TGTGCCAGCAGTTCCAAGGGACTAGCGGGACCCTCGCATTTT
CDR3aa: CASSSKGLAGPSHF

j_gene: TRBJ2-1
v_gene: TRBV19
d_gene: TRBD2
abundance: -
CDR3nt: TGTGCCAGTAGTTCATGGACTAGCGGTGGGGGCAATGAGCAGTTCTTC
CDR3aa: CASSSWTSGGGNEQFF

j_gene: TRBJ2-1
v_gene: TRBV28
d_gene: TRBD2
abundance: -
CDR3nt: TGTGCCAGCAGGCCGGGACAGACTTTTCCTAGCGGGAGGGCCGTGTGGCAGTTCTTC
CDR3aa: CASRPGQTFPSGRAVWQFF

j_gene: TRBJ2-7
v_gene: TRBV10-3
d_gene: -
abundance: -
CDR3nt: TGTGCCATCAGTGCTGGCGGTTACGAGCAGTACTTC
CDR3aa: CAISAGGYEQYF

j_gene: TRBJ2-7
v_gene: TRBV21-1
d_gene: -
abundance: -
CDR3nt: TGTGCCAGCTTCCGGGACAACACCTACGAGCAGTACTTC
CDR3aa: CASFRDNTYEQYF

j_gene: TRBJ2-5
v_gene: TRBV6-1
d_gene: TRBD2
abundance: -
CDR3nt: TGTGCCAGCAGCGCTAGCGGGAGGGGGGAGACCCAGTACTTC
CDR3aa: CASSASGRGETQYF

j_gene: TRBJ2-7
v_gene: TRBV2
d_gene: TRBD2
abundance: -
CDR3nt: TGTGCCAGCAGTGAACAACGGGAGGGCTTCAACGAGCAGTACTTC
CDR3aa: CASSEQREGFNEQYF

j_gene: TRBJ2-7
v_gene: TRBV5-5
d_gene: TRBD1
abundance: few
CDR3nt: TGTGCCAGCAACCGGGACAGGCCTCCCTACGAGCAGTACTTC
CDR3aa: CASNRDRPPYEQYF

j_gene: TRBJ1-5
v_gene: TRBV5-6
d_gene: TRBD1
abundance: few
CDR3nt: TGTGCCAGCAGCTCCACAGGGGTTCAGCCCCAGCATTTT
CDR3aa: CASSSTGVQPQHF

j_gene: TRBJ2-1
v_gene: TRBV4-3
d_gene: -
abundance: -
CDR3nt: TGCGCCAGCAGCCAAGATGACCGCAACAATGAGCAGTTCTTC
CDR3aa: CASSQDDRNNEQFF

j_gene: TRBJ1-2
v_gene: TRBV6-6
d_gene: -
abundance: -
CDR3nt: TGTGCCAGCAGAAAGGACTCAGGGGTTGGCTACACCTTC
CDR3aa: CASRKDSGVGYTF

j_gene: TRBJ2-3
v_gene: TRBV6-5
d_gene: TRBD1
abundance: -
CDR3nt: TGTGCCAGCAGTTCCGGGACAGGGGATCCCCGGGATACGCAGTATTTT
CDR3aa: CASSSGTGDPRDTQYF

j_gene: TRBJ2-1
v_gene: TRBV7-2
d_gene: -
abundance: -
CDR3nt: TGTGCCAGCAGCTTTACAGGGATCTACAATGAGCAGTTCTTC
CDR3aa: CASSFTGIYNEQFF